One T cell receptor beta chain is described in this entry. The data derive from a study of blood T cell repertoires in COVID-19. Study at large: Sources were T cells, B-cell-depleted T cells, or PBMCs; the material itself was cDNA or gDNA.

Data came from immunoSEQ multiplex PCR; TCRdb stores just in-frame clones and leaves some out. Of about 300,000 clones in the sample, roughly 88% were seen once. The CDR3 is made up of 18 amino acids. Germline-derived CDR1 and CDR2 are SNHLY and FYNNEI. Trimming cost V 5 bases and J 1 base, with 22 bases left between them. This chain joins TRBV2 and TRBJ2-3, with D perhaps TRBD2 (7 bases). The sequence was obtained from a woman between 45 and 60 years old with acute or convalescent COVID-19. The specimen was peripheral blood. This CDR3 is CASSPPGASGDRTDTQYF. The CDR3 bases are TGTGCCAGCAGTCCCCCGGGGGCTAGCGGAGACCGCACAGATACGCAGTATTTT.